This T cell receptor beta chain was documented in a study of blood T cell repertoires in COVID-19. For the study at large: Researchers got acute and convalescent COVID-19 samples from the United States, Italy and Spain. The cDNA or gDNA used as material had been derived from T cells, B-cell-depleted T cells, or PBMCs.

Methods used by the authors: Reference gene primer amplification in the assay estimated nucleated cell counts. Sequencing was performed with immunoSEQ multiplex PCR; in TCRdb, only in-frame clones are kept and a portion is missing. V and J calls and clone size are copied from that table; D and trimming were computed from the DNA. The sample lists roughly 100,000 clones; approximately 84% were seen once. This CDR3 spans 15 amino acids. V shed 4 bases, J shed 0 bases, and the junction held 2 bases outside the gene matches. In germline, CDR1 is LNHDA, CDR2 SQIVND (reference sequence). The sequencing input was peripheral blood. The chain carries TRBV19 and TRBJ1-3; 8 bases match TRBD1. This receptor was taken from a man in his 70s with acute or convalescent COVID-19. Written as DNA, the CDR3 is TGTGCCAGTAGTACGGGACAGGCCTCTGGAAACACCATATATTTT. Its translation: CASSTGQASGNTIYF.